One sample yielded the 23 T cell receptor beta chains listed below, sequenced in a study of regulatory T cells in long-lasting Graves disease. Arm-PCR of CDR3 regions and iRepertoire HTBI primers were used to build TCR beta libraries. TCRdb reanalysed the multiplex PCR reads using MiXCR and keeps one entry per CDR3 protein. The profile covers about 450,000 distinct CDR3 sequences, with about 15% appearing a single time and roughly a sixth taken by the ten largest. Indicated time point: newly diagnosed GD, antithyroid drugs for less than 3 months. PBMC-extracted RNA yielded the TCR library. These data also formed part of another study, on T cells in Graves' hyperthyroidism and ophthalmopathy.

The sample here was peripheral blood mononuclear cells (PBMCs), taken at new diagnosis, from a patient treated with antithyroid drugs. The receptor set was obtained from a woman between 45 and 65 years old with Graves disease.

The genes are TRBV20-1 and TRBJ2-1; D perhaps matches TRBD2 (6 bases). This CDR3 has 15 residues. V dropped 3 bases and J dropped 5 bases, with 17 bases sitting between them. The V gene's germline CDR1 is DFQATT and CDR2 SNEGSKA (reference sequence). DNA for the CDR3: TGCAGTGCTAGTGGGAGGCCGGGGAAGGACAATGAGCAGTTCTTC. It specifies CSASGRPGKDNEQFF.

This clonotype came up many times. The chain recombines TRBV2 with TRBJ2-1; no firm D call. The ends were cut back, 6 bases at V and 2 bases at J, with 8 bases in the middle. CDR1 is SNHLY and CDR2 is FYNNEI in the germline V gene. The CDR3 totals 13 residues. The CDR3: CASRDPTYNEQFF. CDR3 nucleotides: TGTGCCAGCAGGGACCCGACCTACAATGAGCAGTTCTTC.

This clonotype was seen at least ten times. CDR3 sequence reads: CASSLRLSTDTQYF. The CDR3 DNA sequence: TGTGCCAGCAGTTTAAGGCTGTCCACAGATACGCAGTATTTT. The chain joins TRBV27 to TRBJ2-3; D gene unclear. The CDR3 consists of 14 residues. Trimming removed 2 bases at V and 2 bases at J, with 8 bases between. Germline CDR1 reads MNHEY; CDR2 reads SMNVEV (reference sequence).

This clonotype occurred a few times. Because the CDR3 is missing its conserved closing phenylalanine or tryptophan, this is likely a read error. V gene TRBV7-9 combines with J gene TRBJ1-3; D may be TRBD1 (5 bases). Germline loops: CDR1 SEHNR, CDR2 FQNEAQ (reference sequence). The V end lost 5 bases, the J end lost 0 bases, and 14 bases lay between the germline ends. The CDR3 runs to 16 residues. CDR3 nucleotide sequence: TGTGCCAGCAGCCTTGTCAGGGCCACCTCTGGAAACACCATATATTCT. It is translated as CASSLVRATSGNTIYS.

The chain recombines TRBV12-3 or TRBV12-4 with TRBJ2-7; 12 nucleotides line up with TRBD2. The CDR3 spans 15 residues. The trim removed 4 bases at V and 3 bases at J, leaving 4 bases unmatched. The CDR3 DNA reads as TGTGCCAGCAGTTCCCCGACTAGCGGGAGCTACGAGCAGTACTTC. Translation gives CASSSPTSGSYEQYF.

The rearrangement joins TRBV7-6 to TRBJ1-6, with unresolved D. This CDR3 spans 15 amino acids. In germline, CDR1 is SGHVS, CDR2 FNYEAQ. The ends were cut back, 2 bases at V and 5 bases at J, with 10 bases in the middle. In nucleotides, the CDR3 is TGTGCCAGCAGCTTAACGGAGTGGGATAATTCACCCCTCCACTTT. Translating gives CASSLTEWDNSPLHF. The full variable domain, rest sourced from reference TRBV7-6 and TRBJ1-6, is GAGVSQSPRYKVTKRGQDVALRCDPISGHVSLYWYRQALGQGPEFLTYFNYEAQQDKSGLPNDRFSAERPEGSISTLTIQRTEQRDSAMYRCASSLTEWDNSPLHFGNGTRLTVT.

This clonotype showed up many times. The V and J genes are TRBV5-1 and TRBJ2-3, with TRBD2 as a possible D gene (6 bases). With 2 bases removed from V and 2 bases from J, the gap between germline ends came to 18 bases. This CDR3 is 17 amino acids long. The germline CDR1 and CDR2 sequences are SGHRS and YFSETQ. The CDR3 DNA reads TGCGCCAGCAGCTTAAGAGGAGGGCCCCAAATCACAGATACGCAGTATTTT. Translated: CASSLRGGPQITDTQYF.

V gene TRBV20-1 combines with J gene TRBJ1-5; D remains unclear. V shed 0 bases and J shed 4 bases, with 19 bases lying between them. The CDR3 covers 17 residues. Germline V gene sequence: CDR1 DFQATT, CDR2 SNEGSKA (reference sequence). The DNA of the CDR3 is TGCAGTGCTAGAGATAGTGTTTGGGGAAGGGAGAATCAGCCCCAGCATTTT. As protein: CSARDSVWGRENQPQHF.

This clonotype showed up just a few times. The chain couples TRBV20-1 to TRBJ1-2; TRBD1 agrees at 7 bases. This CDR3 contains 14 residues. V lost 6 bases, J lost 3 bases, and 10 bases stayed unmatched. Per the germline V gene, CDR1 is DFQATT and CDR2 is SNEGSKA (reference sequence). Here the CDR3 DNA reads TGCAGTGCGGTCCCAGGAACAGGGGACTATGGCTACACCTTC. This sequence encodes CSAVPGTGDYGYTF.

The sample holds a few counts of this clonotype. The chain employs TRBV20-1 and TRBJ2-7; 13 bases are shared with TRBD2. The V gene's germline CDR1 is DFQATT and CDR2 SNEGSKA (reference sequence). Losses at the gene ends were 2 bases for V and 3 bases for J; bases not matched to a gene: 4. This CDR3 is 15 amino acids long. The CDR3 sequence: CSARPGTSGNYEQYF. Here the CDR3 DNA reads TGCAGTGCTAGACCAGGGACTAGCGGGAACTACGAGCAGTACTTC.

The chain is built from TRBV29-1 and TRBJ2-5, with D tentatively TRBD2 (5 bases). The CDR3 is made up of 12 amino acids. V was clipped by 4 bases and J by 5 bases, with 11 bases between them. Germline lookup yields CDR1 SQVTM and CDR2 ANQGSEA. As DNA, the CDR3 is TGCAGCGTTGTTTTCGGGGTGGAGACCCAGTACTTC. Amino acids: CSVVFGVETQYF.

The rearrangement uses TRBV7-9 and TRBJ2-7; 7 positions match TRBD1. Germline V gives CDR1 SEHNR, CDR2 FQNEAQ (reference sequence). J lost 0 bases, V lost 1 base, and 9 bases had no gene match. This CDR3 is built from 17 residues. CDR3 amino acids: CASSLVGLRDSSYEQYF. The CDR3 coding sequence is TGTGCCAGCAGCTTAGTCGGTCTCCGGGACAGCTCCTACGAGCAGTACTTC.

CDR3 DNA sequence: TGTGCCAGCAGCACACGACTAGCGGGAGGGCCGGGCCAAGAGACCCAGTACTTC. Protein: CASSTRLAGGPGQETQYF. This chain joins TRBV4-2 and TRBJ2-5; 14 nucleotides line up with TRBD2. This CDR3 has 18 amino acids. The ends lost 5 bases at V and 1 base at J; junction bases unmatched: 9. Looked up from germline, CDR1 is LGHNA and CDR2 is YNFKEQ.

The chain couples TRBV7-2 to TRBJ2-1; a possible D gene is TRBD2 (6 bases). This CDR3 spans 15 amino acids. CDR1 is SGHTA and CDR2 is FQGNSA in the germline V gene. Trimming left V 4 bases short and J 7 bases short, with 17 bases between. The CDR3 DNA follows: TGTGCCAGCAGCTCAGTCACCGGGAGTCAGAATGAGCAGTTCTTC. Its protein product is CASSSVTGSQNEQFF.

The chain joins TRBV19 to TRBJ2-1; TRBD2 matches at 8 bases. The CDR3 is made up of 19 amino acids. V lost 4 bases to trimming and J lost 0 bases; unmatched junction nucleotides: 14. Germline assignment: CDR1 LNHDA and CDR2 SQIVND (reference sequence). The chain's CDR3 is CASSTVASGRHRSYNEQFF. The DNA for the CDR3 is TGTGCCAGTAGTACGGTAGCGAGCGGGAGACACCGCTCCTACAATGAGCAGTTCTTC.

This clonotype was picked up many times. The rearrangement joins TRBV3-1 to TRBJ2-3, with 15 bases that match TRBD2. The CDR3 runs to 19 residues. The ends lost 1 base at V and 5 bases at J; junction bases unmatched: 10. Germline V CDR1 and CDR2: LGHDT, YNNKEL (reference sequence). As DNA, the CDR3 is TGTGCCAGCAGCCAAGTATGGACTAGCGGGAGGGCCCGAGGAGATACGCAGTATTTT. Residues: CASSQVWTSGRARGDTQYF.

This clonotype showed up many times. The gene calls are TRBV29-1 and TRBJ2-7; 11 positions agree with TRBD2. The V segment lost 6 bases and the J segment 2 bases; nucleotides outside the gene matches: 6. CDR1 and CDR2 (germline): SQVTM, ANQGSEA. CDR3 length: 14 residues. The CDR3 DNA follows: TGCAGCGTCACTAGCGGGAGTAATACCTACGAGCAGTACTTC. This sequence encodes CSVTSGSNTYEQYF.

CDR3 sequence: CARRGTSIYNEQFF. The CDR3 DNA sequence: TGTGCCCGAAGGGGGACTAGCATCTACAATGAGCAGTTCTTC. The V call is TRBV28, the J call TRBJ2-1, with 9 nucleotides matching TRBD2. Germline V gene data show CDR1 as MDHEN and CDR2 as SYDVKM. V lost 11 bases to trimming and J lost 3 bases; unmatched junction nucleotides: 8. The CDR3 is made up of 14 amino acids. Full variable domain (outside the CDR3, taken from reference TRBV28 and TRBJ2-1): DVKVTQSSRYLVKRTGEKVFLECVQDMDHENMFWYRQDPGLGLRLIYFSYDVKMKEKGDIPEGYSVSREKKERFSLILESASTNQTSMYLCARRGTSIYNEQFFGPGTRLTVL.

This clonotype was found a few times. CDR3 in amino acids: CASRGSGGSYEQYF. As DNA, the CDR3 is TGTGCCAGCCGGGGAAGCGGGGGCTCCTACGAGCAGTACTTC. J is TRBJ2-7 and V is TRBV3-1, with 8 bases fitting TRBD2. Germline CDR1 LGHDT, CDR2 YNNKEL (reference sequence). This CDR3 is built from 14 residues. V shed 8 bases and J 0 bases; nucleotides not matched to a gene: 6.

The table lists this clonotype with a few counts. This chain uses TRBV9 with TRBJ2-7; D remains unclear. The CDR3 sequence is 14 residues long. The V and J ends lost 0 bases and 1 base respectively, with 8 bases between them. In germline, CDR1 is SGDLS, CDR2 YYNGEE. The CDR3, as DNA: TGTGCCAGCAGCGTAGCGGTCGGTTCCTACGAGCAGTACTTC. This sequence encodes CASSVAVGSYEQYF.

This clonotype was counted at least ten times. V usage is TRBV12-3 or TRBV12-4 and J usage is TRBJ1-1, with D unresolved. This CDR3 has 13 amino acids. With 2 bases removed from V and 7 bases from J, the gap between germline ends came to 11 bases. CDR3 region: CASSLSQVGEAFF. The CDR3 region has the DNA TGTGCCAGCAGTTTAAGTCAGGTCGGTGAAGCTTTCTTT.

This clonotype was seen a few times. V and J are TRBV6-9 and TRBJ2-7, with 12 bases aligning to TRBD2. After removal of 3 bases from V and 12 bases from J, the junction contained 3 bases not matched to a gene. CDR3 length: 12 amino acids. Germline lookup yields CDR1 MNHGY and CDR2 SVAAGI. The CDR3 DNA reads TGTGCCAGCAGTTACACTAGCGGGAGGTCGTACTTC. Amino acid sequence: CASSYTSGRSYF.

In this sample, this clonotype turned up many times. The chain links TRBV27 to TRBJ2-5; 8 bases match TRBD1. Germline V lookup: CDR1 MNHEY, CDR2 SMNVEV (reference sequence). Trimming removed 6 bases from V and 5 bases from J; junction bases left unmatched: 8. The CDR3 is 14 amino acids. This CDR3 is CASSPGTGFETQYF. The CDR3, as DNA: TGTGCCAGCAGCCCGGGGACAGGCTTCGAGACCCAGTACTTC.